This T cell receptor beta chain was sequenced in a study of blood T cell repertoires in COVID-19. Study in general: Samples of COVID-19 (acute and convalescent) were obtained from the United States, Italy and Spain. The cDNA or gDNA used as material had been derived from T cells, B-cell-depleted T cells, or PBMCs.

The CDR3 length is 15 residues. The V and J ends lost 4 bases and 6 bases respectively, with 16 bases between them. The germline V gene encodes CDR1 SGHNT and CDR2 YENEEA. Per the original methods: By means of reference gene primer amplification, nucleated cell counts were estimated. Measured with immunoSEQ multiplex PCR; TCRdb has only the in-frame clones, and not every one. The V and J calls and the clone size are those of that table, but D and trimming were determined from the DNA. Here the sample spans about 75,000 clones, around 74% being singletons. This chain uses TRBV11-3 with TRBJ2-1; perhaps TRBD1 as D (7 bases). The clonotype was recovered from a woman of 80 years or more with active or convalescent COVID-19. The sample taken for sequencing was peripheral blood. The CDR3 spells CASSSRRGPSNEQFF. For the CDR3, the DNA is TGTGCCAGCAGCTCACGGAGGGGGCCTTCCAATGAGCAGTTCTTC. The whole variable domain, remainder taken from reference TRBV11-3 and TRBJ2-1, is EAGVVQSPRYKIIEKKQPVAFWCNPISGHNTLYWYLQNLGQGPELLIRYENEEAVDDSQLPKDRFSAERLKGVDSTLKIQPAELGDSAVYLCASSSRRGPSNEQFFGPGTRLTVL.